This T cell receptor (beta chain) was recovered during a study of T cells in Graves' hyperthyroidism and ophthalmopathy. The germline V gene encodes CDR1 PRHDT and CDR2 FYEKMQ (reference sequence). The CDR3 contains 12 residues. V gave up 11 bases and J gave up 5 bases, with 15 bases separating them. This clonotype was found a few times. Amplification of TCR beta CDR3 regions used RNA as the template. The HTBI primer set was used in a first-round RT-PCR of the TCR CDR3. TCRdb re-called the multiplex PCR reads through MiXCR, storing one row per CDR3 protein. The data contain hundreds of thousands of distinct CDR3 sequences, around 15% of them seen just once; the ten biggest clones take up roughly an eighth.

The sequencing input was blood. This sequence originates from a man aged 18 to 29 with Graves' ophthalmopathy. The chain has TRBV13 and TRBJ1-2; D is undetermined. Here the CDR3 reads CASKALLYGYTF. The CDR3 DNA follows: TGTGCCTCCAAGGCGCTACTTTATGGCTACACCTTC.